This is a list of T cell receptor beta chains from one sample in a study of siplizumab effects on memory and regulatory T cells. This table comes from immunoSEQ multiplex PCR, and its TCRdb copy is limited to in-frame clones, with some not included. The repertoire holds about 40,000 clones, with roughly nine tenths as singletons. The sample taken for sequencing was naive CD4+ T cells sorted from blood. The receptor source for this set is a human donor in good health. Both conserved end residues are part of each CDR3. D genes are given only for firm matches. Clone size is stated in some rows and not others, as once, few, many or a class when expanded.

J: TRBJ1-4
D: NA
V: TRBV7-6
size: NA
DNA: TGTGCCAGCAGCCTGTCCGGGGTGAATGAAAAACTGTTTTTT
CDR3: CASSLSGVNEKLFF

J: TRBJ2-1
D: TRBD2
V: TRBV9
size: NA
DNA: TGTGCCAGCAGCGTAGTTCGCGGGAGCCGATGGGATGAGCAGTTCTTC
CDR3: CASSVVRGSRWDEQFF

J: TRBJ1-1
D: NA
V: TRBV7-2
size: NA
DNA: TGTGCCAGCAGCTTCGGCAGCCTGAACACTGAAGCTTTCTTT
CDR3: CASSFGSLNTEAFF

J: TRBJ2-7
D: TRBD2
V: TRBV15
size: NA
DNA: TGTGCCACCAGCAGAGACCTGAAAGCGGGGATTTTTAACGAGCAGTACTTC
CDR3: CATSRDLKAGIFNEQYF

J: TRBJ1-5
D: NA
V: TRBV30
size: NA
DNA: TGTGCCTGGAGTCAGGGAAAGGGAATTCAGCCCCAGCATTTT
CDR3: CAWSQGKGIQPQHF

J: TRBJ2-4
D: NA
V: TRBV7-2
size: NA
DNA: TGTGCCAGCAGCTTAGGGCAGGGGTCGGCCAAAAACATTCAGTACTTC
CDR3: CASSLGQGSAKNIQYF

J: TRBJ2-7
D: NA
V: TRBV5-1
size: NA
DNA: TGCGCCAGCAGCTTTGAAGGTTCTTCCTACGAGCAGTACTTC
CDR3: CASSFEGSSYEQYF

J: TRBJ1-2
D: NA
V: TRBV19
size: few
DNA: TGTGCCAGTAGTATTTTGGGGGCAAATCGTATCTATGGCTACACCTTC
CDR3: CASSILGANRIYGYTF

J: TRBJ2-3
D: NA
V: TRBV5-1
size: NA
DNA: TGCGCCAGCAGCTTGGCCGGAGGTCCCCCAGATACGCAGTATTTT
CDR3: CASSLAGGPPDTQYF

J: TRBJ2-7
D: TRBD1
V: TRBV2
size: few
DNA: TGTGCCAGCAGGAACCTGACAGGGAACTACGAGCAGTACTTC
CDR3: CASRNLTGNYEQYF

J: TRBJ2-1
D: NA
V: TRBV7-9
size: NA
DNA: TGTGCCAGCAGCTCTACCCGGGTCATCGCAAATGAGCAGTTCTTC
CDR3: CASSSTRVIANEQFF

J: TRBJ1-5
D: NA
V: TRBV2
size: few
DNA: TGTGCCAGCAGTGAACGGGTGGGCCCAGGGTCAAATCAGCCCCAGCATTTT
CDR3: CASSERVGPGSNQPQHF

J: TRBJ2-1
D: TRBD1
V: TRBV5-6
size: NA
DNA: TGTGCCAGCAGCGAACCGGGACAGGGGGCGCACAATGAGCAGTTCTTC
CDR3: CASSEPGQGAHNEQFF

J: TRBJ2-1
D: NA
V: TRBV7-9
size: NA
DNA: TGTGCCAGCAGCCTCAGCGGAGGGAATGAGCAGTTCTTC
CDR3: CASSLSGGNEQFF

J: TRBJ1-5
D: NA
V: TRBV9
size: NA
DNA: TGTGCCAGCAGCGGAAATAGCAATCAGCCCCAGCATTTT
CDR3: CASSGNSNQPQHF

J: TRBJ2-3
D: TRBD1
V: TRBV28
size: NA
DNA: TGTGCCAGCAGTGTCACAGGGGTGGGTAGCACAGATACGCAGTATTTT
CDR3: CASSVTGVGSTDTQYF

J: TRBJ2-1
D: NA
V: TRBV9
size: NA
DNA: TGTGCCAGCAGCGCCCTTAATGAGCAGTTCTTC
CDR3: CASSALNEQFF

J: TRBJ1-5
D: NA
V: TRBV2
size: NA
DNA: TGTGCCAGCAGTCCCGGGGGTGGGAGTCAGCCCCAGCATTTT
CDR3: CASSPGGGSQPQHF

J: TRBJ2-5
D: NA
V: TRBV20-1
size: NA
DNA: TGCAGTGCTAGGGTTCTTGAGACCCAGTACTTC
CDR3: CSARVLETQYF

J: TRBJ1-6
D: NA
V: TRBV11-3
size: NA
DNA: TGTGCCAGCAGCTCAGATGGGAATTCACCCCTCCACTTT
CDR3: CASSSDGNSPLHF

J: TRBJ2-7
D: NA
V: TRBV7-8
size: NA
DNA: TGTGCCAGCAGCTTTCACAGGAGAACCTACGAGCAGTACTTC
CDR3: CASSFHRRTYEQYF

J: TRBJ2-5
D: NA
V: TRBV6-5
size: once
DNA: TGTGCCAGCAGTTCCCCCAGGGAGACCCAGTACTTC
CDR3: CASSSPRETQYF

J: TRBJ1-5
D: NA
V: TRBV19
size: few
DNA: TGTGCCAGTAGCCAACTGGGGGACATCAATCAGCCCCAGCATTTT
CDR3: CASSQLGDINQPQHF

J: TRBJ1-1
D: TRBD1
V: TRBV5-4
size: NA
DNA: TGTGCCAGCAGCTTGGACAGGGGGCTTGCTTTCTTT
CDR3: CASSLDRGLAFF

J: TRBJ1-1
D: NA
V: TRBV5-1
size: NA
DNA: TGCGCCAGCAGCTTGGAGGCAGGGAAGAACACTGAAGCTTTCTTT
CDR3: CASSLEAGKNTEAFF

J: TRBJ2-5
D: TRBD2
V: TRBV6-1
size: NA
DNA: TGTGCCAGCAGTTTTCCTGTGGGGGGGTTAGAGACCCAGTACTTC
CDR3: CASSFPVGGLETQYF

J: TRBJ2-7
D: TRBD1
V: TRBV2
size: NA
DNA: TGTGCCAGCAACCTGGACAGGGGGTCCTACGAGCAGTACTTC
CDR3: CASNLDRGSYEQYF

J: TRBJ2-7
D: NA
V: TRBV20-1
size: NA
DNA: TGCAGTGCGCACCAGTGGGACGAGCAGTACTTC
CDR3: CSAHQWDEQYF

J: TRBJ2-3
D: NA
V: TRBV5-1
size: NA
DNA: TGCGCCAGCAGCCAGACTCAGGGAGAAGATACGCAGTATTTT
CDR3: CASSQTQGEDTQYF

J: TRBJ2-7
D: NA
V: TRBV27
size: NA
DNA: TGTGCCAGCAGCCGGGCGGGGACGGCCGCCTCCTACGAGCAGTACTTC
CDR3: CASSRAGTAASYEQYF

J: TRBJ2-7
D: NA
V: TRBV15
size: NA
DNA: TGTGCCACCAGCAGAGACAGGGGTGGGTACGAGCAGTACTTC
CDR3: CATSRDRGGYEQYF

J: TRBJ2-1
D: TRBD2
V: TRBV29-1
size: NA
DNA: TGCAGCGTTAATCCGGGACTAGCCTACAATGAGCAGTTCTTC
CDR3: CSVNPGLAYNEQFF

J: TRBJ1-1
D: NA
V: TRBV14
size: NA
DNA: TGTGCCAGCAGCCAAGGTATTTCCACTGAAGCTTTCTTT
CDR3: CASSQGISTEAFF

J: TRBJ1-3
D: NA
V: TRBV6-1
size: NA
DNA: TGTGCCAGCAGTGTATATAACACCATATATTTT
CDR3: CASSVYNTIYF

J: TRBJ2-3
D: NA
V: TRBV7-6
size: NA
DNA: TGTGCCAGCAGCTTAGGGGGGGTGGGCACAGATACGCAGTATTTT
CDR3: CASSLGGVGTDTQYF

J: TRBJ2-2
D: TRBD2
V: TRBV11-2
size: NA
DNA: TGTGCCAGCAGGAGACTAGCGGTTAACACCGGGGAGCTGTTTTTT
CDR3: CASRRLAVNTGELFF

J: TRBJ1-2
D: NA
V: TRBV10-3
size: NA
DNA: TGTGCCATCAGTGAGTCCATAGGCCTCGGACCGTACTATGGCTACACCTTC
CDR3: CAISESIGLGPYYGYTF

J: TRBJ1-3
D: TRBD1
V: TRBV6-5
size: NA
DNA: TGTGCCAGCAGTAAATACAGGGGCCAAGGAAACACCATATATTTT
CDR3: CASSKYRGQGNTIYF

J: TRBJ2-7
D: NA
V: TRBV16
size: few
DNA: TGTGCCAGCAGCCAATACGAGGTCGTATACTTC
CDR3: CASSQYEVVYF

J: TRBJ2-7
D: TRBD2
V: TRBV2
size: NA
DNA: TGTGCCAGCAGTGGGGGCGGGAGTCTTTACGAGCAGTACTTC
CDR3: CASSGGGSLYEQYF

J: TRBJ1-2
D: NA
V: TRBV2
size: NA
DNA: TGTGCCAGCAGTGTAGGGCGTGGGGCATCTAACTATGGCTACACCTTC
CDR3: CASSVGRGASNYGYTF

J: TRBJ2-7
D: NA
V: TRBV2
size: NA
DNA: TGTGCCAGCAGGTCCATCTACGAGCAGTACTTC
CDR3: CASRSIYEQYF

J: TRBJ1-5
D: NA
V: TRBV4-1
size: few
DNA: TGCGCCAGCAGCCAAGTAGGTATCCAGCCCCAGCATTTT
CDR3: CASSQVGIQPQHF

J: TRBJ2-5
D: TRBD2
V: TRBV9
size: NA
DNA: TGTGCCAGCAGCCCACGGGGGGGCCAAGAGACCCAGTACTTC
CDR3: CASSPRGGQETQYF

J: TRBJ2-5
D: NA
V: TRBV23-1
size: NA
DNA: TGCGCCAGCAGTCAATTGATCGGGGGCCCCCAAGAGACCCAGTACTTC
CDR3: CASSQLIGGPQETQYF

J: TRBJ2-1
D: NA
V: TRBV27
size: NA
DNA: TGTGCCAGCAGTTTGGACGGACAGATCTACAATGAGCAGTTCTTC
CDR3: CASSLDGQIYNEQFF

J: TRBJ1-1
D: NA
V: TRBV6-5
size: NA
DNA: TGTGCCAGCAGTTACAGTAACTTGAACACTGAAGCTTTCTTT
CDR3: CASSYSNLNTEAFF

J: TRBJ2-2
D: TRBD1
V: TRBV5-1
size: NA
DNA: TGCGCCAGCAGCCCCGCCGGGACAGGGACGATCGGGGAGCTGTTTTTT
CDR3: CASSPAGTGTIGELFF

J: TRBJ2-7
D: TRBD1
V: TRBV10-3
size: NA
DNA: TGTGCCATCAGTGACGGACAGGCAGCCTACGAGCAGTACTTC
CDR3: CAISDGQAAYEQYF

J: TRBJ2-6
D: NA
V: TRBV30
size: NA
DNA: TGTGCCTGGACAGCTGGGGCCAACGTCCTGACTTTC
CDR3: CAWTAGANVLTF

J: TRBJ1-2
D: NA
V: TRBV19
size: NA
DNA: TGTGCCAGTAGTATCGGGGGGAGCTATGGCTACACCTTC
CDR3: CASSIGGSYGYTF

J: TRBJ2-1
D: NA
V: TRBV5-1
size: NA
DNA: TGCGCCAGCCGGATCCAACAGGTTTCCAATGAGCAGTTCTTC
CDR3: CASRIQQVSNEQFF

J: TRBJ2-5
D: NA
V: TRBV5-1
size: NA
DNA: TGCGCCAGCAGCCCTTTAGGAAGCGAGACCCAGTACTTC
CDR3: CASSPLGSETQYF

J: TRBJ2-2
D: TRBD2
V: TRBV11-3
size: NA
DNA: TGTGCCAGCAGCCATCGACTAGCGGGAGGACGGAACACCGGGGAGCTGTTTTTT
CDR3: CASSHRLAGGRNTGELFF

J: TRBJ2-7
D: NA
V: TRBV7-2
size: NA
DNA: TGTGCCAGCAGCTTAGACGGAGGCACAGCCTACGAGCAGTACTTC
CDR3: CASSLDGGTAYEQYF

J: TRBJ2-1
D: NA
V: TRBV5-4
size: NA
DNA: TGTGCCAGCAGCCGCGACGCGAGCTCCTACAATGAGCAGTTCTTC
CDR3: CASSRDASSYNEQFF